The clone carrying this T cell receptor beta chain came up a few times. This entry is derived from a study of T cells after yellow fever vaccination. Trimming took 3 bases from V and 5 from J; bases not matched to a gene: 7. Germline loops: CDR1 SGHRS, CDR2 YFSETQ. CDR3 length: 14 residues. In TCRdb, the 5' RACE reads were re-called with MiXCR into one record per CDR3 protein. The sample includes roughly 300,000 distinct CDR3 sequences, roughly 8% of them seen just once. The sequence was obtained from a man aged 18-30 years who received the YFV17D yellow fever vaccine. The V gene is TRBV5-1, the J gene TRBJ1-1; 7 nucleotides agree with TRBD1. The sample was PBMCs, taken around 45 days after the first yellow fever vaccination. The CDR3 loop reads CASSSAGRGTEAFF. DNA of the CDR3: TGCGCCAGCAGCTCCGCGGGCAGGGGGACTGAAGCTTTCTTT.